One and the same sample provided the 15 T cell receptor beta chains below, sequenced in a study of T cell repertoires and leukemia-associated antigens. TCRdb independently ran MiXCR on the 5' RACE reads; one entry per CDR3 protein. The table lists over 10,000 distinct CDR3 sequences, about two fifths of them singletons, with approximately 33% in the top ten. These receptors' targets are unknown. The material sequenced was CD3+ T cells sorted from blood and cultured. The receptors derive from a female donor in good health.

A few counts support this clonotype. This chain joins TRBV20-1 and TRBJ2-5; TRBD2 aligns across 7 bases. V gave up 1 base and J gave up 4 bases; unmatched junction bases: 6. CDR1 and CDR2 from the germline V gene are DFQATT and SNEGSKA (reference sequence). The CDR3 runs to 14 residues. The CDR3 DNA is TGCAGTGCTAGAGGGGCGGGAGAGGTAGAGACCCAGTACTTC. As protein: CSARGAGEVETQYF.

By sample share, this clonotype is medium-sized. The V and J genes are TRBV11-2 and TRBJ2-1; the match to TRBD2 covers 13 bases. After removal of 7 bases from V and 15 bases from J, the junction contained 15 bases not matched to a gene. This CDR3 spans 15 amino acids. CDR1 and CDR2 from the germline V gene are SGHAT and FQNNGV. CDR3 loop: CASTTYGLAGDMGFF. As DNA, the CDR3 is TGTGCCAGCACAACATACGGACTAGCGGGAGATATGGGGTTCTTC. Together with reference TRBV11-2 and TRBJ2-1, the CDR3 gives the full variable domain: EAGVAQSPRYKIIEKRQSVAFWCNPISGHATLYWYQQILGQGPKLLIQFQNNGVVDDSQLPKDRFSAERLKGVDSTLKIQPAKLEDSAVYLCASTTYGLAGDMGFFGPGTRLTVL.

The chain combines TRBV7-8 with TRBJ2-5, with 7 bases aligning to TRBD2. V lost 5 bases and J lost 2; bases outside the gene matches: 17. The CDR3 is 18 residues long. Germline lookup yields CDR1 SGHVS and CDR2 FQNEAQ. The CDR3 reads CASSPGEGITLGQETQYF. CDR3 DNA sequence: TGTGCCAGCAGCCCGGGGGAGGGTATAACCTTGGGGCAAGAGACCCAGTACTTC.

This clonotype turned up a few times. The CDR3 here is CASSYPRLNSNTGELFF. The CDR3 DNA reads as TGTGCCAGCAGTTACCCCAGGCTCAATTCGAACACCGGGGAGCTGTTTTTT. The V gene is TRBV6-5, the J gene TRBJ2-2; D remains ambiguous. Trimming cost V 2 bases and J 0 bases, with 13 bases left between them. This CDR3 region has 17 residues. Germline V gene data show CDR1 as MNHEY and CDR2 as SVGAGI.

V usage is TRBV12-3 or TRBV12-4 and J usage is TRBJ1-1; 8 nucleotides agree with TRBD1. The CDR3 is 14 amino acids. V was pared by 4 bases and J by 4 bases, with 5 bases of the junction left unmatched. The chain's CDR3 is CASSYRTGSTEAFF. The DNA of the CDR3 is TGTGCCAGCAGTTATAGGACAGGGAGCACTGAAGCTTTCTTT.

The V gene is TRBV7-8, the J gene TRBJ2-2, with TRBD2 matching over 7 bases. The J segment lost 4 bases and the V segment lost 5 bases, leaving 10 bases of the junction unmatched. Germline V gene lookup returns CDR1 SGHVS and CDR2 FQNEAQ. The CDR3 consists of 16 residues. The CDR3 DNA is TGTGCCAGCAGCCCTCCACCTGGCGGGAGCACCGGGGAGCTGTTTTTT. The encoded protein is CASSPPPGGSTGELFF.

This clonotype was picked up many times. J is TRBJ1-4 and V is TRBV10-3, with TRBD1 matching over 7 bases. CDR3 length equals 14 residues. Germline-derived CDR1 and CDR2 are ENHRY and SYGVKD. V lost 6 bases, J lost 7 bases, and 8 bases stayed unmatched. CDR3 region: CAIRRDREGEKLFF. For the CDR3, the DNA is TGTGCCATCAGAAGAGACAGGGAAGGTGAAAAACTGTTTTTT.

Only one count was recorded for this clonotype. A much more abundant neighbour one base away suggests this may be a read error. This chain links TRBV7-9 with TRBJ1-1, with D uncertain. The V gene's germline CDR1 is SEHNR and CDR2 FQNEAQ (reference sequence). This CDR3 region has 11 residues. The CDR3 bases are TGTGCCAGCAGTGGGAGTCTTGAAGCTTCCTTT. This gives the protein CASSGSLEASF.

This clonotype showed up many times. The chain joins TRBV7-9 to TRBJ2-7; tentatively, D is TRBD2 (6 bases). CDR1 is SEHNR, CDR2 FQNEAQ, per germline (reference sequence). The CDR3 covers 13 residues. The V end lost 2 bases, the J end lost 1 base, and 6 bases lay between the germline ends. The CDR3 sequence is CASSLRGSYEQYF. The CDR3 coding sequence is TGTGCCAGCAGCTTACGGGGGTCCTACGAGCAGTACTTC.

V gene TRBV5-6 combines with J gene TRBJ2-3; 7 nucleotides match TRBD2. The V gene end was trimmed by 7 bases and the J gene end by 3 bases; junction bases not matched to a gene: 5. Germline CDR1 SGHDT, CDR2 YYEEEE. The CDR3 runs to 13 residues. Here the CDR3 DNA reads TGTGCCAGCTTGGCGGGAGTTACAGATACGCAGTATTTT. Amino acids: CASLAGVTDTQYF.

The chain uses TRBV15 and TRBJ2-6; D is unclear. Germline V gene data show CDR1 as LNHNV and CDR2 as YYDKDF (reference sequence). The ends were cut back, 3 bases at V and 6 bases at J, with 12 bases in the middle. CDR3 length: 15 amino acids. The CDR3 DNA is TGTGCCACCAGCAGCCGCGGAGAGCCGGCCAACGTCCTGACTTTC. It specifies CATSSRGEPANVLTF.

The V gene is TRBV29-1, the J gene TRBJ2-2; TRBD1 might be the D (5 bases). Per germline, CDR1 SQVTM and CDR2 ANQGSEA. With 2 bases removed from V and 11 bases from J, the gap between germline ends came to 21 bases. The CDR3 is made up of 15 amino acids. CDR3 nucleotides: TGCAGCGTTGAATATCCAGGACACCTTTCTGGAGAGCTGTTTTTT. Translation gives CSVEYPGHLSGELFF.

The chain joins TRBV28 to TRBJ1-5; no clear D gene. Trimming stripped 8 bases from V and 8 bases from J, with 16 bases between. This CDR3 comprises 13 residues. Germline CDR1 reads MDHEN; CDR2 reads SYDVKM. CDR3 residues: CASRGQNLEPQHF. Written as DNA, the CDR3 is TGTGCCAGCCGAGGGCAGAACTTAGAGCCCCAGCATTTT.

The rearrangement uses TRBV20-1 and TRBJ2-2; D is unresolved. V shed 6 bases and J shed 0 bases, with 8 bases lying between them. The CDR3 is made up of 13 amino acids. Germline-derived CDR1 and CDR2 are DFQATT and SNEGSKA (reference sequence). The CDR3 loop reads CSATKANTGELFF. DNA for the CDR3: TGCAGTGCCACGAAAGCGAACACCGGGGAGCTGTTTTTT.

The chain uses TRBV15 and TRBJ2-3; TRBD2 might be the D (5 bases). The CDR3 sequence is 15 residues long. Trimming took 0 bases from V and 8 from J, leaving 15 bases between them. Germline loops: CDR1 LNHNV, CDR2 YYDKDF (reference sequence). CDR3 nucleotides: TGTGCCACCAGCAGAGAGGCCTGGAGCGCGGGTACGCAGTATTTT. This codes for CATSREAWSAGTQYF.